This T cell receptor (beta chain) derives from a study of T cell responses to AZD1222 COVID-19 vaccine. Study details: Recipients boosted at about 4 weeks or about 12 weeks are pooled. Whole-study findings and limits: Vaccine-associated CD4 TCRs ranged over spike, dominating at 160-218 and 743-854. As reported, nearly half of all spike-specific TCRs target variant regions that are unmutated.

The CDR3 length is 14 residues. Trimming removed 0 bases from V and 3 bases from J, with 6 bases in between. Germline values: CDR1 SGHRS, CDR2 YFSETQ. As concerns this clone: Its antigen is unknown.

This table comes from immunoSEQ multiplex PCR, and its TCRdb copy is limited to in-frame clones, with some not included. The table includes about 130,000 clones, roughly 93% detected once. Sequencing used peripheral blood, obtained on day 0 of AZD1222 vaccination. The receptor was derived from an adult in good health. The chain recombines TRBV5-1 with TRBJ2-2; D is unclear. The CDR3 reads CASSLEPYTGELFF. CDR3 in DNA: TGCGCCAGCAGCTTGGAACCATACACCGGGGAGCTGTTTTTT.